What follows are 20 T cell receptor beta chains derived from one specimen sequenced in a study of technical replicates of blood from a few donors. Profiled with immunoSEQ multiplex PCR; TCRdb holds only in-frame clones, not every one. The sample lists about 61,000 clones; about 97% were seen once. Sequences were obtained from T cells isolated from PBMCs. These receptors came from a human donor in good health.

The chain uses TRBV27 and TRBJ2-7; maybe TRBD1 (6 bases). Per germline, CDR1 MNHEY and CDR2 SMNVEV (reference sequence). The CDR3 covers 13 residues. Between the trimmed V and J ends, which lost 3 bases and 3 bases, there was a span of 9 bases. This CDR3 is CASSLDSGYEQYF. CDR3 sequence (DNA): TGTGCCAGCAGTTTGGACAGCGGCTACGAGCAGTACTTC.

The chain couples TRBV6-5 to TRBJ2-7; TRBD1 aligns across 7 bases. With V trimmed by 6 bases and J by 4 bases, 6 bases remained unmatched. The germline CDR1 and CDR2 sequences are MNHEY and SVGAGI. The CDR3 runs to 13 residues. The CDR3 protein is CASSPGTVYEQYF. The CDR3, as DNA: TGTGCCAGCAGCCCCGGGACAGTTTACGAGCAGTACTTC.

The chain links TRBV7-9 to TRBJ1-2; no definite D call. Trimming left V 3 bases short and J 0 bases short, with 11 bases between. The CDR3 length is 15 residues. Germline CDR1 SEHNR, CDR2 FQNEAQ (reference sequence). The CDR3 sequence is CASSFGGGANYGYTF. In DNA form, the CDR3 reads TGTGCCAGCAGCTTCGGCGGCGGAGCTAACTATGGCTACACCTTC. Looking up the rest from reference TRBV7-9 and TRBJ1-2 gives the full variable domain: DTGVSQNPRHKITKRGQNVTFRCDPISEHNRLYWYRQTLGQGPEFLTYFQNEAQLEKSRLLSDRFSAERPKGSFSTLEIQRTEQGDSAMYLCASSFGGGANYGYTFGSGTRLTVV.

This sequence joins TRBV6-1 and TRBJ1-5, with D unclear. CDR1 and CDR2 (germline): MNHNS, SASEGT. V was clipped by 1 base and J by 10 bases, with 5 bases between them. There are 11 residues in the CDR3. The CDR3 nucleotides are TGTGCCAGCAGTGAAGATAATCCCCAGCATTTT. Translated, it gives CASSEDNPQHF.

The J gene is TRBJ1-2, the V gene TRBV7-2; 7 bases agree with TRBD1. The V gene end was trimmed by 1 base and the J gene end by 4 bases; junction bases not matched to a gene: 9. Germline V CDR1 and CDR2: SGHTA, FQGNSA. The CDR3 has 16 amino acids. DNA for the CDR3: TGTGCCAGCAGCTTAGTCTCGGTGGCAGGGGGCTATGGCTACACCTTC. Encoded protein: CASSLVSVAGGYGYTF.

The rearrangement uses TRBV11-2 and TRBJ2-2; the match to TRBD1 covers 9 bases. V shed 5 bases, J shed 10 bases, and the junction held 14 bases outside the gene matches. Germline V gene data show CDR1 as SGHAT and CDR2 as FQNNGV. The CDR3 has 16 residues. CDR3 in amino acids: CASSRSRDRVTSELFF. The CDR3 bases are TGTGCCAGCAGCCGGAGCAGGGACAGGGTAACTTCGGAGCTGTTTTTT.

The chain employs TRBV11-3 and TRBJ1-1, with a tentative D call TRBD1 (6 bases). The CDR3 consists of 13 residues. The V end was cut by 0 bases, the J end by 8 bases, with 10 bases between. The V gene's germline CDR1 is SGHNT and CDR2 YENEEA. The CDR3 DNA is TGTGCCAGCAGCTTAGAACGGCAGGGGGAAGCTTTCTTT. This translates into CASSLERQGEAFF.

The J gene is TRBJ1-4, the V gene TRBV6-5, with D maybe TRBD1 (6 bases). The CDR3 consists of 15 residues. Trimming took 5 bases from V and 3 from J, leaving 13 bases between them. The germline V gene encodes CDR1 MNHEY and CDR2 SVGAGI. CDR3 bases: TGTGCCAGCAGTAAAACAGGGATATCTAATGAAAAACTGTTTTTT. Protein sequence: CASSKTGISNEKLFF.

This rearrangement joins TRBV15 to TRBJ2-7; TRBD2 agrees at 7 bases. In germline, CDR1 is LNHNV, CDR2 YYDKDF (reference sequence). V gave up 5 bases and J gave up 4 bases; unmatched junction bases: 2. There are 12 residues in the CDR3. In nucleotides, the CDR3 is TGTGCCACCAGCTACGGGGGGTACGAGCAGTACTTC. Protein sequence: CATSYGGYEQYF.

The V call is TRBV6-6, the J call TRBJ1-5, with D perhaps matching TRBD1 (6 bases). The CDR3 extends over 14 amino acids. Germline values: CDR1 MNHNY, CDR2 SVGAGI (reference sequence). With 2 bases removed from V and 4 bases from J, the gap between germline ends came to 9 bases. The DNA for the CDR3 is TGTGCCAGCAGTTACGGGACACCAAATCAGCCCCAGCATTTT. Translating it yields CASSYGTPNQPQHF.

This clone came up once. The chain combines TRBV5-5 with TRBJ2-7; TRBD2 agrees at 11 bases. This CDR3 contains 16 residues. CDR1 is SGHKS, CDR2 YYEKEE, per germline (reference sequence). The V segment lost 2 bases and the J segment 2 bases; nucleotides outside the gene matches: 6. The CDR3: CASSFTGTSGTYEQYF. The CDR3 DNA sequence: TGTGCCAGCAGCTTCACCGGGACTAGCGGCACCTACGAGCAGTACTTC.

V usage is TRBV7-6 and J usage is TRBJ2-1; 9 positions agree with TRBD2. The V gene's germline CDR1 is SGHVS and CDR2 FNYEAQ. V trimming: 3 bases; J trimming: 4 bases; junction bases outside the gene matches: 4. The CDR3 consists of 15 residues. The CDR3 loop is CASSLSSGIYNEQFF. As DNA, the CDR3 is TGTGCCAGCAGCTTGTCTAGCGGGATTTACAATGAGCAGTTCTTC.

The rearrangement links TRBV13 to TRBJ2-1; D is perhaps TRBD2 (6 bases). The CDR3 is made up of 15 amino acids. Germline loops: CDR1 PRHDT, CDR2 FYEKMQ (reference sequence). V shed 5 bases and J shed 7 bases, with 18 bases lying between them. Here the CDR3 DNA reads TGTGCCAGCAGCCCTGGCGGGGATTGGTCTAATGAGCAGTTCTTC. Its protein product is CASSPGGDWSNEQFF.

The rearrangement links TRBV28 to TRBJ1-1; D ambiguous. Germline CDR1 is MDHEN and CDR2 is SYDVKM. The CDR3 has 16 amino acids. V was pared by 3 bases and J by 5 bases, with 19 bases between. In DNA form, the CDR3 reads TGTGCCAGCAGTTTTGGCCCAGCGACCGGAAGAACTGAAGCTTTCTTT. Translation: CASSFGPATGRTEAFF.

V and J are TRBV6-4 and TRBJ1-5, with 7 bases identical to TRBD1. The trim removed 5 bases at V and 6 bases at J, leaving 7 bases unmatched. This CDR3 is built from 14 residues. Germline loops: CDR1 MRHNA, CDR2 SNTAGT. The CDR3 is CASSSRQGGQPQHF. CDR3 nucleotides: TGTGCCAGCAGTTCCCGACAGGGCGGTCAGCCCCAGCATTTT.

The V call is TRBV2, the J call TRBJ2-5; TRBD2 matches 7 bases. The V and J ends lost 2 bases and 5 bases, in that order; junction bases with no gene match: 2. Per germline, CDR1 SNHLY and CDR2 FYNNEI. The CDR3 covers 13 residues. Here the CDR3 reads CASSEWGGETQYF. The CDR3, as DNA: TGTGCCAGCAGTGAATGGGGAGGGGAGACCCAGTACTTC.

V and J are TRBV7-8 and TRBJ2-7, with 10 bases lining up with TRBD1. In germline, CDR1 is SGHVS, CDR2 FQNEAQ. The CDR3 runs 15 residues. V dropped 0 bases and J dropped 4; count of bases not matched to a gene: 3. CDR3 coding DNA: TGTGCCAGCAGCTTAGCGGGGGACAGGGGTTACGAGCAGTACTTC. Translating gives CASSLAGDRGYEQYF.

The chain recombines TRBV19 with TRBJ2-7; D possibly corresponds to TRBD2 (5 bases). V was clipped by 0 bases and J by 3 bases, with 6 bases between them. The CDR3 is 13 residues long. Looked up from germline, CDR1 is LNHDA and CDR2 is SQIVND (reference sequence). The CDR3 DNA follows: TGTGCCAGTAGTATAGAGGGAGACTACGAGCAGTACTTC. Its protein is CASSIEGDYEQYF.

V usage is TRBV27 and J usage is TRBJ1-5, with D perhaps TRBD1 (5 bases). CDR3 size: 16 residues. The V and J ends lost 5 bases and 0 bases respectively, with 14 bases between them. Germline lookup yields CDR1 MNHEY and CDR2 SMNVEV (reference sequence). CDR3 region: CASSPRTYYSNQPQHF. The CDR3 coding sequence is TGTGCCAGCAGTCCCCGGACATACTATAGCAATCAGCCCCAGCATTTT.

The rearrangement joins TRBV6-5 to TRBJ2-3; D ambiguous. Trimming removed 4 bases at V and 0 bases at J, with 8 bases between. The CDR3 consists of 14 residues. The V gene's germline CDR1 is MNHEY and CDR2 SVGAGI. CDR3 bases: TGTGCCAGCAGTTTGAGGTCCAGCACAGATACGCAGTATTTT. Its translation: CASSLRSSTDTQYF.